The sequence of this T cell receptor (beta chain) was determined in a study of cytomegalovirus exposure and HLA in healthy donors. Study-level points and caveats: Rare TCR sequences dominated, though some public TCRs recurred in many donors.

The PCR employed 60 Vbeta primers together with 13 Jbeta primers. Sequenced by immunoSEQ multiplex PCR; TCRdb stores in-frame clones only, minus some. Of over 150,000 clones listed, 65% to 90% are singletons. The CDR3 extends over 13 amino acids. Trimming stripped 2 bases from V and 5 bases from J, with 10 bases between. Germline V gives CDR1 SGHRS, CDR2 YFSETQ. As for this clone: Its antigen is still unknown.

The chain has TRBV5-1 and TRBJ1-1; D call uncertain. The receptor comes from a girl under 10 years old in good health and CMV-seropositive. Sequences were obtained from PBMCs. CDR3 nucleotides: TGCGCCAGCAGCTTAGAATTGAGAACTGAAGCTTTCTTT. Residues: CASSLELRTEAFF.